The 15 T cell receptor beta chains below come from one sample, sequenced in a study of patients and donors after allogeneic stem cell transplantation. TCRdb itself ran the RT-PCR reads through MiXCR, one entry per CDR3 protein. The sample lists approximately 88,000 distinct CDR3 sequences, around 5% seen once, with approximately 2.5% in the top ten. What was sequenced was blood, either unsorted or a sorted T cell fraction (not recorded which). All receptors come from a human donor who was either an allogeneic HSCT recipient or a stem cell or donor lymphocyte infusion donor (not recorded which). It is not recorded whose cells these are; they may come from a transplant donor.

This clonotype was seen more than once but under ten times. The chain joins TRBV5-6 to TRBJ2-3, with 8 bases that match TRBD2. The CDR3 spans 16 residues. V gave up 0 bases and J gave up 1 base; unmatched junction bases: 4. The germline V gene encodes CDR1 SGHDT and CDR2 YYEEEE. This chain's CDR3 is CASSLGAGAGTDTQYF. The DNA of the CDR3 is TGTGCCAGCAGCTTGGGAGCGGGGGCTGGCACAGATACGCAGTATTTT.

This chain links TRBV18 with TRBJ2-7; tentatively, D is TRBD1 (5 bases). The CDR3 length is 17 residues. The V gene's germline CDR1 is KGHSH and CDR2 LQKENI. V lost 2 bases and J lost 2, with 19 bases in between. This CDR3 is CASSPTPTVYTPYEQYF. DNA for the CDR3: TGTGCCAGCTCACCAACTCCGACAGTTTATACCCCCTACGAGCAGTACTTC.

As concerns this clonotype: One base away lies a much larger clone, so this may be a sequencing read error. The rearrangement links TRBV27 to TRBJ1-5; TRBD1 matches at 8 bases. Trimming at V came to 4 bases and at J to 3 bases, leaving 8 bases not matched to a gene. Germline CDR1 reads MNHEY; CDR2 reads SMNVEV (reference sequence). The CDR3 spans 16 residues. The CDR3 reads CASSSGQGYINQPQHF. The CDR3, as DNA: TGTGCCAGCAGTTCCGGACAGGGATATATCAATCAGCCCCAGCATTTT.

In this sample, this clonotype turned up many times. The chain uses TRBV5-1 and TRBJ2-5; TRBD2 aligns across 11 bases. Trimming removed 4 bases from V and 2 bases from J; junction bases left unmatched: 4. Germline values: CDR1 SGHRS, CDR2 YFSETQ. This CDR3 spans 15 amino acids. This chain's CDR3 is CASSDTSGGQETQYF. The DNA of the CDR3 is TGCGCCAGCAGCGATACTAGCGGGGGACAAGAGACCCAGTACTTC.

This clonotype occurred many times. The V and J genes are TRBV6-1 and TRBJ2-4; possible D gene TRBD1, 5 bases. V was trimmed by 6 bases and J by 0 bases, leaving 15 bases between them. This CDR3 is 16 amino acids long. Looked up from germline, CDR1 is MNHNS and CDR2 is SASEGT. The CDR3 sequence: CASRFGAILAKNIQYF. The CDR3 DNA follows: TGTGCCAGCAGATTTGGGGCTATACTAGCCAAAAACATTCAGTACTTC.

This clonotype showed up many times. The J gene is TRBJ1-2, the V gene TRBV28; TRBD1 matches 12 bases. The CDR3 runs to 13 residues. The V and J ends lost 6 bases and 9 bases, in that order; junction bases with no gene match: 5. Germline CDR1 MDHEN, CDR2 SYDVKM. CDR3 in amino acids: CASRGQGALSYTF. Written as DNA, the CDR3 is TGTGCCAGCAGGGGACAGGGGGCCCTCAGCTACACCTTC.

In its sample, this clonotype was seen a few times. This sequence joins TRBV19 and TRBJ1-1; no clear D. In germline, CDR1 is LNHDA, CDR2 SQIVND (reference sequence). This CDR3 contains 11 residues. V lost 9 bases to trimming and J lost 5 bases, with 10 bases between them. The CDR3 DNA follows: TGTGCCAGCTCGGGATGGACTGAAGCTTTCTTT. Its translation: CASSGWTEAFF.

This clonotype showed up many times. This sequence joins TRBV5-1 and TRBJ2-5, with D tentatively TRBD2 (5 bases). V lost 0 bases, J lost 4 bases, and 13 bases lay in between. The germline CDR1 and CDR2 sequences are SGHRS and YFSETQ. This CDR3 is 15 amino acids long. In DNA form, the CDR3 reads TGCGCCAGCAGCTTGGTTCCCGGGAAGGGAGAGACCCAGTACTTC. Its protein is CASSLVPGKGETQYF. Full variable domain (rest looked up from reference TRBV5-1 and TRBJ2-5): KAGVTQTPRYLIKTRGQQVTLSCSPISGHRSVSWYQQTPGQGLQFLFEYFSETQRNKGNFPGRFSGRQFSNSRSEMNVSTLELGDSALYLCASSLVPGKGETQYFGPGTRLLVL.

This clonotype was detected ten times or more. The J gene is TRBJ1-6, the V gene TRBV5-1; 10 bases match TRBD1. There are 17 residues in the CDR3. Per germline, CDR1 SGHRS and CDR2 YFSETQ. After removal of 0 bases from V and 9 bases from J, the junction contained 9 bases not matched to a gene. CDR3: CASSLAPRQGATSPLHF. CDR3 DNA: TGCGCCAGCAGCTTGGCCCCCCGACAGGGGGCCACTTCACCCCTCCACTTT.

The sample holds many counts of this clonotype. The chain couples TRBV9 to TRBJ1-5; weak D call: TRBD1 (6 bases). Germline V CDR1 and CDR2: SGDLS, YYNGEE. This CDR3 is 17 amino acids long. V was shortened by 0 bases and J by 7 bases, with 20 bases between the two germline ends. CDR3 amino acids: CASSVGGAGGLEQPQHF. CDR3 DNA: TGTGCCAGCAGCGTAGGGGGGGCAGGTGGGTTGGAGCAGCCCCAGCATTTT.

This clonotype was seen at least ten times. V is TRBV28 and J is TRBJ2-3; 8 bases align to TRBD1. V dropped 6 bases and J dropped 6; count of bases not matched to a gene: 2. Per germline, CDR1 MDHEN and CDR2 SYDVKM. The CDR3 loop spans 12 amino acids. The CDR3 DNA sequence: TGTGCCAGCAGGACAGGGGTTGATACGCAGTATTTT. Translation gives CASRTGVDTQYF.

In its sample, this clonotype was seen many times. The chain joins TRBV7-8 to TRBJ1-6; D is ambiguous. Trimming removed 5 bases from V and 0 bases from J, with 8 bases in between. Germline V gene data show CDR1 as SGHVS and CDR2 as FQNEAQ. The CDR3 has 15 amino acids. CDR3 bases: TGTGCCAGCAGCCCCCAGAACTCCTATAATTCACCCCTCCACTTT. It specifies CASSPQNSYNSPLHF.

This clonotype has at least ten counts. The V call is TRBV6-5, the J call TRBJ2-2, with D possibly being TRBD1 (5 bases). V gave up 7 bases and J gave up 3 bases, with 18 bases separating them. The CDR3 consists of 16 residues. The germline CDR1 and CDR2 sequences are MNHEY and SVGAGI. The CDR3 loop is CASIYDLDSHTGELFF. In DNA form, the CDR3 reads TGTGCCAGCATTTATGACCTCGACAGTCACACCGGGGAGCTGTTTTTT.

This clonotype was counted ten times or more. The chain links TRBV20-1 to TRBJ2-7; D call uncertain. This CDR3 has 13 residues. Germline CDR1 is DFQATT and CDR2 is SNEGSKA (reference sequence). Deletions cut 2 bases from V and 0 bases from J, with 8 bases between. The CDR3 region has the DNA TGCAGTGCTAGACTCGGCAGCTCCTACGAGCAGTACTTC. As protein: CSARLGSSYEQYF.

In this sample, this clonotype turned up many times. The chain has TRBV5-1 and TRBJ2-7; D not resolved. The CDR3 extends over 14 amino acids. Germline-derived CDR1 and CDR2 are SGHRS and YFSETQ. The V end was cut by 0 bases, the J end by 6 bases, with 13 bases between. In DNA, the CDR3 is TGCGCCAGCAGCTTGGAGCACCTACCCAGCGAGCAGTACTTC. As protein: CASSLEHLPSEQYF.